This entry lists 3 T cell receptor beta chains sequenced from one sample in a study of shared clonotypes between healthy human individuals. Some clones are missing from TCRdb's copy, which holds only in-frame ones; the method was immunoSEQ multiplex PCR. Among almost 750,000 clones listed, around 77% were seen once. The sequencing sample was made of memory CD4+ T cells sorted from blood. As for subset: CD45RA-negative fraction. The receptors were sampled from a woman aged 25 to 39 in good health.

This sequence joins TRBV11-2 and TRBJ2-5; 9 nucleotides line up with TRBD2. J lost 4 bases, V lost 3 bases, and 3 bases had no gene match. The germline V gene has CDR1 SGHAT and CDR2 FQNNGV. The CDR3 extends over 14 amino acids. CDR3 sequence (DNA): TGTGCCAGCAGCTTTAGCGGGAGTGGAGAGACCCAGTACTTC. This gives the protein CASSFSGSGETQYF.

This clone was detected a few times. The chain employs TRBV2 and TRBJ2-5; D may be TRBD1 (6 bases). The V gene's germline CDR1 is SNHLY and CDR2 FYNNEI. Trimming took off 2 bases at V and 9 bases at J, with 13 bases between the two ends. There are 13 residues in the CDR3. Here the CDR3 reads CASSEHHRGSQYF. CDR3 sequence (DNA): TGTGCCAGCAGTGAACACCATAGGGGGTCCCAGTACTTC.

The rearrangement links TRBV7-2 to TRBJ2-3; D is tentatively TRBD1 or TRBD2 (5 bases each). The CDR3 length is 16 residues. Looked up from germline, CDR1 is SGHTA and CDR2 is FQGNSA. V was shortened by 1 base and J by 4 bases, with 15 bases between the two germline ends. CDR3 DNA: TGTGCCAGCAGCTTAGTAGCAGGGAGTGGCGCAGATACGCAGTATTTT. Its translation: CASSLVAGSGADTQYF.